This is a list of T cell receptor beta chains from one sample in a study of spatial heterogeneity in lung cancer. TCRdb reprocessed the 5' RACE reads with MiXCR, giving one entry per CDR3 protein. The sample holds roughly 75,000 distinct CDR3 sequences; about 14% are singletons and the top ten take 7.2%. The source was PBMCs, collected at surgery. These receptors were taken from a male donor with early-stage non-small cell lung cancer. CDR3s include the opening cysteine and the closing phenylalanine or tryptophan. A D gene is named only where the DNA matches it firmly. Not all rows give a size; the values are once, few, many and, for expanded clones, a class.

size: few; J: TRBJ2-7; D: .; V: TRBV2; DNA: TGTGCCAGCAGTTACCTTGTCGAGCAGTACTTC; CDR3: CASSYLVEQYF
size: .; J: TRBJ2-1; D: TRBD1; V: TRBV7-2; DNA: TGTGCCAGCAGCTTCCCGGACAGGGTGAATGAGCAGTTCTTC; CDR3: CASSFPDRVNEQFF
size: .; J: TRBJ2-1; D: TRBD2; V: TRBV12-3/TRBV12-4; DNA: TGTGCCAGCAGTTTTTTGCGGGAGGATGAGCAGTTCTTC; CDR3: CASSFLREDEQFF
size: few; J: TRBJ1-2; D: .; V: TRBV12-3/TRBV12-4; DNA: TGTGCCAGCAGTCCGCGGCAGCAGTATGGCTACACCTTC; CDR3: CASSPRQQYGYTF
size: many; J: TRBJ2-7; D: TRBD2; V: TRBV14; DNA: TGTGCCAGCAGCCAAGAAAGGACTAGCGGGAGAACCGAGCAGTACTTC; CDR3: CASSQERTSGRTEQYF
size: .; J: TRBJ2-5; D: .; V: TRBV5-1; DNA: TGCGCCAGCAGCTTCACAGCCAATTTGAAACAAGAGACCCAGTACTTC; CDR3: CASSFTANLKQETQYF
size: .; J: TRBJ1-3; D: .; V: TRBV10-3; DNA: TGTGCCATCAGTGAACCCGAGTCCGGAAACACCATATATTTT; CDR3: CAISEPESGNTIYF
size: few; J: TRBJ1-3; D: .; V: TRBV20-1; DNA: TGCAGTGCTAGAGATCTTAAAGGGGCAGAATACACCATATATTTT; CDR3: CSARDLKGAEYTIYF
size: few; J: TRBJ2-3; D: TRBD1; V: TRBV24-1; DNA: TGTGCCACCAGTGCCAGGGACAGGAGCACAGATACGCAGTATTTT; CDR3: CATSARDRSTDTQYF
size: .; J: TRBJ2-3; D: .; V: TRBV10-3; DNA: TGTGCCATCAGTGTCTTGCTCTTAGATACGCAGTATTTT; CDR3: CAISVLLLDTQYF
size: many; J: TRBJ2-1; D: TRBD1; V: TRBV5-1; DNA: TGCGCCAGCAGCTGGACGCCGGGACAGGGGATAAATGAGCAGTTCTTC; CDR3: CASSWTPGQGINEQFF
size: many; J: TRBJ2-5; D: .; V: TRBV7-2; DNA: TGTGCCAGCAGCCCACTCTTGCAAGAGACCCAGTACTTC; CDR3: CASSPLLQETQYF
size: .; J: TRBJ2-7; D: .; V: TRBV6-1; DNA: TGTGCCACCACCCCCAGAACCGGCGAGCAGTACTTC; CDR3: CATTPRTGEQYF
size: many; J: TRBJ1-1; D: .; V: TRBV9; DNA: TGTGCCAGCAGCGTAGAACCGGGAACGAACACTGAAGCTTTCTTT; CDR3: CASSVEPGTNTEAFF
size: .; J: TRBJ1-2; D: .; V: TRBV12-3/TRBV12-4; DNA: TGTGCCAGCGGAGGACAATCTAACTATGGCTACACCTTC; CDR3: CASGGQSNYGYTF
size: .; J: TRBJ2-4; D: TRBD1; V: TRBV7-9; DNA: TGTGCCAGCAGCTTAGAAGGGCAGGGGGCCCTTCGGAACATTCAGTACTTC; CDR3: CASSLEGQGALRNIQYF
size: many; J: TRBJ2-7; D: .; V: TRBV12-3/TRBV12-4; DNA: TGTGCCAGCAGTCCCAGGGGTTTCAACTACGAGCAGTACTTC; CDR3: CASSPRGFNYEQYF
size: many; J: TRBJ1-1; D: TRBD1; V: TRBV4-2; DNA: TGTGCCAGCAGCCAAGCAGGGGGCAGGGATGAAGCTTTCTTT; CDR3: CASSQAGGRDEAFF
size: many; J: TRBJ2-1; D: TRBD2; V: TRBV7-9; DNA: TGTGCCAGCAGCTTGTGGCTAGCGGGGGACAATGAGCAGTTCTTC; CDR3: CASSLWLAGDNEQFF
size: many; J: TRBJ2-7; D: .; V: TRBV19; DNA: TGTGCCAGTAGTCTTTCCGGAGCCTCCTCCTACGAGCAGTACTTC; CDR3: CASSLSGASSYEQYF
size: many; J: TRBJ1-5; D: .; V: TRBV15; DNA: TGTGCCACCAGCAGAGTTGGAACAGCTTTGTGGCCCCAGCATTTT; CDR3: CATSRVGTALWPQHF
size: few; J: TRBJ1-6; D: .; V: TRBV10-3; DNA: TGTGCCATCAGTGGGGAGGGGTCGGGATCACCCCTCCACTTT; CDR3: CAISGEGSGSPLHF
size: .; J: TRBJ2-1; D: .; V: TRBV4-2; DNA: TGTGCCAGCAGCCAAGTTAGGGGGAGCTCCTACAATGAGCAGTTCTTC; CDR3: CASSQVRGSSYNEQFF
size: few; J: TRBJ2-1; D: .; V: TRBV3-1; DNA: TGTGCCAGCAGCCAAGATCGCGCTTACAATGAGCAGTTCTTC; CDR3: CASSQDRAYNEQFF
size: .; J: TRBJ2-5; D: TRBD2; V: TRBV4-3; DNA: TGCGCCAGCAGCCAAGATTGGGCTAGCGGGGGTCCCCTCCAAGAGACCCAGTACTTC; CDR3: CASSQDWASGGPLQETQYF
size: .; J: TRBJ2-3; D: .; V: TRBV20-1; DNA: TGCAGTGCTAGTGGAGATACGCAGTATTTT; CDR3: CSASGDTQYF
size: many; J: TRBJ2-7; D: .; V: TRBV4-2; DNA: TGTGCCAGCAGCCAACAAGGCGGCGCGGGAATGTACGAGCAGTACTTC; CDR3: CASSQQGGAGMYEQYF
size: .; J: TRBJ2-7; D: TRBD1; V: TRBV7-6; DNA: TGTGCCAGCAGTCGACAGGGATCCTACGAGCAGTACTTC; CDR3: CASSRQGSYEQYF
size: many; J: TRBJ1-1; D: .; V: TRBV24-1; DNA: TGTGCCACCAGTGATTCCACATCAGTGAACACTGAAGCTTTCTTT; CDR3: CATSDSTSVNTEAFF
size: few; J: TRBJ2-1; D: .; V: TRBV6-9; DNA: TGTGCCAGCAGTTATTCGGCATATGAGCAGTTCTTC; CDR3: CASSYSAYEQFF
size: .; J: TRBJ2-1; D: .; V: TRBV10-3; DNA: TGTGCCATCAGTGAGTCGGCTAGCGCCTACAATGAGCAGTTCTTC; CDR3: CAISESASAYNEQFF
size: medium-sized; J: TRBJ2-7; D: .; V: TRBV29-1; DNA: TGCAGCGCCCAAGGGGGTAGCTCCTACGAGCAGTACTTC; CDR3: CSAQGGSSYEQYF
size: .; J: TRBJ1-2; D: TRBD1; V: TRBV28; DNA: TGTGCCAGCAGTATACCATCAACAGGGGTGTATGGCTTCACCTTC; CDR3: CASSIPSTGVYGFTF
size: .; J: TRBJ2-3; D: TRBD1; V: TRBV5-5; DNA: TGTGCCAGCAGCTTGAGGGACAGGGGTGCAGATACGCAGTATTTT; CDR3: CASSLRDRGADTQYF
size: .; J: TRBJ1-2; D: .; V: TRBV5-1; DNA: TGCGCCAGCAGCTTGGCCGGGGCGCTGGACTATGGCTACACCTTC; CDR3: CASSLAGALDYGYTF
size: .; J: TRBJ1-1; D: TRBD1; V: TRBV9; DNA: TGTGCCAGCAGCGATTACAGGGGTAGTGCTTTCTTT; CDR3: CASSDYRGSAFF
size: few; J: TRBJ2-5; D: .; V: TRBV12-3/TRBV12-4; DNA: TGTGCCAGCTCCCCGTGGAGGGAGCAAGAGACCCAGTACTTC; CDR3: CASSPWREQETQYF
size: once; J: TRBJ2-1; D: .; V: TRBV7-9; DNA: TGTGCCAGCAGCTTCGGCGCGGGTAATGAGCAGTTCTTC; CDR3: CASSFGAGNEQFF
size: many; J: TRBJ1-2; D: .; V: TRBV7-2; DNA: TGTGCCAGCAGCTTAGCGCGGGGCGGAAACTATGGCTACACCTTC; CDR3: CASSLARGGNYGYTF
size: .; J: TRBJ1-2; D: .; V: TRBV19; DNA: TGTGCCAGTAGTTATGGGTATGGCTACACCTTC; CDR3: CASSYGYGYTF
size: .; J: TRBJ2-7; D: TRBD1; V: TRBV5-6; DNA: TGTGCCAGCAGTCCCGGGACAGTCGAGCAGTACTTC; CDR3: CASSPGTVEQYF